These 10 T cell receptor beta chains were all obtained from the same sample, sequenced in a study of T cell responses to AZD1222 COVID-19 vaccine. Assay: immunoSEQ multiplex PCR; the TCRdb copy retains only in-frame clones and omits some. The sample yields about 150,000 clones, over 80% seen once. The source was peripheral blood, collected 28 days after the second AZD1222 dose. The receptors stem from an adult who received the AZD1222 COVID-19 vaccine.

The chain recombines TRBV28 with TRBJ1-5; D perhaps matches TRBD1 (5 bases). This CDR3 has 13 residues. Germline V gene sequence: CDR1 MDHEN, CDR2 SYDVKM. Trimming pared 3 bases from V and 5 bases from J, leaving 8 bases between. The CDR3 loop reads CASSLSGDQPQHF. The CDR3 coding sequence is TGTGCCAGCAGTTTGTCGGGGGATCAGCCCCAGCATTTT.

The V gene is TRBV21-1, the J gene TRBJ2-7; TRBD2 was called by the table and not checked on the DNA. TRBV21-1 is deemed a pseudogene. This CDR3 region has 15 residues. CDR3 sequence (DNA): TGTGCCAGCAGCAAATCTGGGGAGGGGCCCTACGAGCAGTACTTC. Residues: CASSKSGEGPYEQYF.

The DNA of the CDR3 is TGTGCCAGCAGCTTGTCAGGGGGCACCGGGGAGCTGTTTTTT. Translated: CASSLSGGTGELFF. V and J are TRBV11-2 and TRBJ2-2; 7 bases map to TRBD1. CDR1 is SGHAT and CDR2 is FQNNGV in the germline V gene. J gave up 4 bases and V 3 bases, and 2 bases lay outside the gene matches. The CDR3 consists of 14 residues.

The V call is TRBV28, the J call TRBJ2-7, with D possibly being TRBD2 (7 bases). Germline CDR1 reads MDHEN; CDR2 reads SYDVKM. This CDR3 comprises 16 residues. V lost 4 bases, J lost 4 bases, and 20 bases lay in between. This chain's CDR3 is CASSSLRGGVGYEQYF. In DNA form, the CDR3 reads TGTGCCAGCAGTTCTCTTAGGGGGGGGGTTGGTTACGAGCAGTACTTC.

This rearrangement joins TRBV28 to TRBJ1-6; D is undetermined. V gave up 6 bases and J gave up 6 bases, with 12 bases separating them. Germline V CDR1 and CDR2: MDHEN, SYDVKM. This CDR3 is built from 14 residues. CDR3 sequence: CASRHEIANSPLHF. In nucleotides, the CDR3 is TGTGCCAGCAGGCACGAGATAGCTAATTCACCCCTCCACTTT.

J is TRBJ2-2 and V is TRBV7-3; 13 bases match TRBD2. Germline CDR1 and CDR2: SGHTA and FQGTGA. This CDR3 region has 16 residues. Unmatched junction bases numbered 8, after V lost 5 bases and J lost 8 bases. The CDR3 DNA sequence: TGTGCCAGCAGCCGAGGGACTAGCGGGGCCCTAGGGGAGCTGTTTTTT. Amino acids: CASSRGTSGALGELFF.

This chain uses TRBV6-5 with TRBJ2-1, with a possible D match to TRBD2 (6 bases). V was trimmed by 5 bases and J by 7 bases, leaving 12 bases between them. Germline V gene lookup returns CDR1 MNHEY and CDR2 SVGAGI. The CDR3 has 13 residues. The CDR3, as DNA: TGTGCCAGCAGTCCCTCTAGCGTAAATGAGCAGTTCTTC. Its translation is CASSPSSVNEQFF.

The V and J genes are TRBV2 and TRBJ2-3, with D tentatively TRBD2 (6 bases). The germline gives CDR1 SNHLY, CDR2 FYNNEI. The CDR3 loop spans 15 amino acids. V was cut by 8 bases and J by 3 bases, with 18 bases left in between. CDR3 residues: CASLPHGGRTDTQYF. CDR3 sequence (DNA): TGTGCCAGCTTACCTCACGGGGGACGAACAGATACGCAGTATTTT.

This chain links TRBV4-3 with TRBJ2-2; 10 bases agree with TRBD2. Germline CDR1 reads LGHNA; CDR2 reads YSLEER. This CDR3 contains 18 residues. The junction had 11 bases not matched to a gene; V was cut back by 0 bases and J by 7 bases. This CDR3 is CASSQDPASGRTGGELFF. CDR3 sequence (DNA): TGCGCCAGCAGCCAAGATCCGGCTAGCGGGAGAACCGGCGGGGAGCTGTTTTTT.

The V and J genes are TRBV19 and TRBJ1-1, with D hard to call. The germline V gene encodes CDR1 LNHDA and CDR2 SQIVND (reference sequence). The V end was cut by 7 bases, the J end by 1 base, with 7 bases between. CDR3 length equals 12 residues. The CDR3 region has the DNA TGTGCCAGTACGCTACAGAACACTGAAGCTTTCTTT. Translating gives CASTLQNTEAFF.